The 29 T cell receptor beta chains below all came from one sample that was sequenced in a study of T cells in tuberculosis. TCRdb's copy holds only in-frame clones and misses some; the assay was immunoSEQ multiplex PCR. In the table there are 25,000 to 35,000 clones, 95% of which are singletons. Sequenced material: PBMCs. The receptor set was obtained from a donor aged 5 to 30 with latent tuberculosis or without tuberculosis infection.

V usage is TRBV11-2 and J usage is TRBJ1-4; D is perhaps TRBD1 (5 bases). The V end lost 5 bases, the J end lost 7 bases, and 17 bases lay between the germline ends. CDR3 length equals 15 residues. CDR1 is SGHAT, CDR2 FQNNGV, per germline. This chain's CDR3 is CASSHNSGGSEKLFF. The CDR3 DNA follows: TGTGCCAGCAGCCATAACTCGGGGGGGAGTGAAAAACTGTTTTTT.

The chain uses TRBV19 and TRBJ2-7; perhaps TRBD2 as D (6 bases). Germline CDR1 and CDR2: LNHDA and SQIVND (reference sequence). This CDR3 is built from 13 residues. The V end was cut by 8 bases, the J end by 2 bases, with 13 bases between. The CDR3 coding sequence is TGTGCCAGTCGCAGGAGGGTCCCCTACGAGCAGTACTTC. Translating it yields CASRRRVPYEQYF. The whole variable domain, remainder taken from reference TRBV19 and TRBJ2-7, is DGGITQSPKYLFRKEGQNVTLSCEQNLNHDAMYWYRQDPGQGLRLIYYSQIVNDFQKGDIAEGYSVSREKKESFPLTVTSAQKNPTAFYLCASRRRVPYEQYFGPGTRLTVT.

In its sample, this clone was seen once. The chain links TRBV19 to TRBJ1-5, with D unresolved. V lost 0 bases and J 0 bases, leaving 6 bases between the germline ends. The V gene's germline CDR1 is LNHDA and CDR2 SQIVND (reference sequence). CDR3 length: 15 amino acids. The CDR3 loop is CASSIDLDSNQPQHF. In nucleotides, the CDR3 is TGTGCCAGTAGTATAGATTTAGATAGCAATCAGCCCCAGCATTTT.

The chain links TRBV5-6 to TRBJ1-4, with 9 bases that match TRBD1. CDR3 length: 16 amino acids. Trimming cost V 3 bases and J 3 bases; bases outside gene matches: 6. The V gene's germline CDR1 is SGHDT and CDR2 YYEEEE. The CDR3 loop is CASSSTDRGPNEKLFF. CDR3 DNA sequence: TGTGCCAGCAGCTCAACGGACAGGGGCCCTAATGAAAAACTGTTTTTT.

As DNA, the CDR3 is TGTGCCATCAGTGAGGACAGGGGGTCCGGGGAGCTGTTTTTT. It specifies CAISEDRGSGELFF. This chain connects TRBV10-3 to TRBJ2-2; 9 nucleotides agree with TRBD1. V shed 2 bases, J shed 6 bases, and the junction held 1 base outside the gene matches. The CDR3 runs 14 residues. Germline CDR1 is ENHRY and CDR2 is SYGVKD.

This sequence joins TRBV7-9 and TRBJ1-1; D is possibly TRBD1 (5 bases). Germline-derived CDR1 and CDR2 are SEHNR and FQNEAQ (reference sequence). V was pared by 1 base and J by 7 bases, with 10 bases between. The CDR3 loop spans 13 amino acids. CDR3 sequence (DNA): TGTGCCAGCAGCTTAGGGACAATGGGTGAAGCTTTCTTT. Translation gives CASSLGTMGEAFF.

The chain recombines TRBV6-9 with TRBJ2-1; the match to TRBD1 covers 7 bases. This CDR3 contains 18 residues. The V and J ends lost 4 bases and 4 bases, in that order; junction bases with no gene match: 16. CDR1 is MNHGY, CDR2 SVAAGI, per germline. The DNA of the CDR3 is TGTGCCAGCAGTTTCGTCCCCAGGGGGTTCAGAAAGTACAATGAGCAGTTCTTC. Its translation: CASSFVPRGFRKYNEQFF.

This clone was found once. The chain recombines TRBV9 with TRBJ1-1; 9 bases agree with TRBD1. The CDR3 spans 18 residues. CDR1 is SGDLS, CDR2 YYNGEE, per germline. V gave up 0 bases and J gave up 2 bases; unmatched junction bases: 11. The CDR3 spells CASSVAPEQGAGNTEAFF. In nucleotides, the CDR3 is TGTGCCAGCAGCGTAGCCCCGGAACAGGGGGCAGGTAACACTGAAGCTTTCTTT.

The V and J genes are TRBV6-1 and TRBJ2-2; TRBD1 is a possible D gene (6 bases). V was trimmed by 6 bases and J by 2 bases, leaving 13 bases between them. CDR3 length: 15 residues. Germline-derived CDR1 and CDR2 are MNHNS and SASEGT. The CDR3 nucleotides read TGTGCCAGCAGCCACCGGGACACTAACACCGGGGAGCTGTTTTTT. It yields the protein CASSHRDTNTGELFF.

The rearrangement uses TRBV21-1 and TRBJ2-7; TRBD2, the table's D call, was not compared with the DNA. TRBV21-1 is an annotated pseudogene. The CDR3 spans 18 residues. CDR3 residues: CASSKVEPSVFSYYEQYF. In DNA, the CDR3 is TGTGCCAGCAGCAAAGTTGAGCCTAGCGTATTTTCCTACTACGAGCAGTACTTC.

This chain uses TRBV15 with TRBJ1-1, with D perhaps matching TRBD1 (6 bases). Germline V CDR1 and CDR2: LNHNV, YYDKDF (reference sequence). V shed 4 bases and J shed 1 base, with 10 bases lying between them. The CDR3 length is 14 residues. CDR3 bases: TGTGCCACCAGCATTGGGACACCGAACACTGAAGCTTTCTTT. Encoded protein: CATSIGTPNTEAFF.

This clone was observed a single time. The chain recombines TRBV27 with TRBJ2-1; TRBD1 aligns across 7 bases. This CDR3 spans 13 amino acids. V shed 3 bases and J 6 bases; nucleotides not matched to a gene: 2. Germline-derived CDR1 and CDR2 are MNHEY and SMNVEV (reference sequence). The CDR3 reads CASSLTGSNEQFF. The CDR3 DNA reads as TGTGCCAGCAGTTTGACAGGGTCCAATGAGCAGTTCTTC.

The chain recombines TRBV7-7 with TRBJ2-2; 10 bases map to TRBD2. This CDR3 spans 16 amino acids. Germline V gene lookup returns CDR1 SSHAT and CDR2 FNYEAQ (reference sequence). V lost 5 bases and J lost 7; bases outside the gene matches: 10. The CDR3 protein is CASSPRGSGGFGELFF. The CDR3 DNA sequence: TGTGCCAGCAGCCCCCGAGGTAGCGGGGGGTTCGGGGAGCTGTTTTTT.

The chain recombines TRBV30 with TRBJ2-5; 7 bases map to TRBD1. V shed 3 bases, J shed 2 bases, and the junction held 15 bases outside the gene matches. The CDR3 extends over 17 amino acids. Germline CDR1 is GTSNPN and CDR2 is SVGIG (reference sequence). In DNA, the CDR3 is TGTGCCTGGAGCCATAGGCTGAGGACAGGAACTCAAGAGACCCAGTACTTC. This gives the protein CAWSHRLRTGTQETQYF. The whole variable domain, filled in from reference TRBV30 and TRBJ2-5, reads SQTIHQWPATLVQPVGSPLSLECTVEGTSNPNLYWYRQAAGRGLQLLFYSVGIGQISSEVPQNLSASRPQDRQFILSSKKLLLSDSGFYLCAWSHRLRTGTQETQYFGPGTRLLVL.

The chain combines TRBV27 with TRBJ1-2, with 9 bases identical to TRBD1. V shed 5 bases and J 3 bases; nucleotides not matched to a gene: 7. Germline V lookup: CDR1 MNHEY, CDR2 SMNVEV (reference sequence). This CDR3 spans 15 amino acids. The CDR3: CASSAGTGSYYGYTF. In DNA form, the CDR3 reads TGTGCCAGCAGTGCCGGGACAGGGAGTTACTATGGCTACACCTTC.

This chain connects TRBV19 to TRBJ1-5; a possible D gene is TRBD1 (5 bases). Trimming stripped 6 bases from V and 5 bases from J, with 11 bases between. CDR1 LNHDA and CDR2 SQIVND come from the germline V gene (reference sequence). This CDR3 comprises 13 residues. DNA for the CDR3: TGTGCCAGTAGATCCAGGGAATATCAGCCCCAGCATTTT. Translating gives CASRSREYQPQHF.

The chain uses TRBV10-3 and TRBJ2-1, with 13 positions matching TRBD2. The J segment lost 6 bases and the V segment lost 0 bases, leaving 2 bases of the junction unmatched. Per germline, CDR1 ENHRY and CDR2 SYGVKD. The length of the CDR3 is 16 residues. The CDR3 is CAISESTSGRINEQFF. Here the CDR3 DNA reads TGTGCCATCAGTGAGTCGACTAGCGGGAGGATCAATGAGCAGTTCTTC.

This chain connects TRBV27 to TRBJ2-1; 11 bases fit TRBD2. This CDR3 is 15 amino acids long. Germline V gene sequence: CDR1 MNHEY, CDR2 SMNVEV (reference sequence). V gave up 10 bases and J gave up 4 bases; unmatched junction bases: 9. For the CDR3, the DNA is TGTGCCACCGGGGGGGGACTAGCGGAATACAATGAGCAGTTCTTC. Amino acids: CATGGGLAEYNEQFF.

The chain carries TRBV2 and TRBJ2-5; D perhaps matches TRBD2 (6 bases). The CDR3 spans 14 residues. Germline values: CDR1 SNHLY, CDR2 FYNNEI. V dropped 7 bases and J dropped 5 bases, with 17 bases sitting between them. The CDR3 spells CASIEQDYSETQYF. In DNA form, the CDR3 reads TGTGCCAGCATTGAGCAGGACTACTCTGAGACCCAGTACTTC.

Remarks on this clone: A read error may be the cause here, since a much bigger clone is one base away. The chain employs TRBV5-1 and TRBJ1-1; D not certain. Trimming removed 0 bases from V and 1 base from J, with 4 bases in between. Germline lookup yields CDR1 SGHRS and CDR2 YFSETQ. This CDR3 has 13 amino acids. CDR3 nucleotides: TGCGCCAGCAGCTTGGGAGGGAACACTGAAGCTTTCTTT. Protein: CASSLGGNTEAFF.

This clone showed up just once. This chain joins TRBV10-3 and TRBJ1-1, with TRBD1 matching over 8 bases. V trimming: 2 bases; J trimming: 0 bases; junction bases outside the gene matches: 5. The CDR3 has 16 amino acids. Germline V gene lookup returns CDR1 ENHRY and CDR2 SYGVKD. The CDR3, as DNA: TGTGCCATCAGTGAGCTACGACAGGGGATGAACACTGAAGCTTTCTTT. As protein: CAISELRQGMNTEAFF.

The V call is TRBV6-1, the J call TRBJ1-2, with a possible D match to TRBD1 (5 bases). The V gene lost 5 bases and the J gene lost 3 bases, with 16 bases spanning the gap. There are 15 residues in the CDR3. Looked up from germline, CDR1 is MNHNS and CDR2 is SASEGT. In DNA, the CDR3 is TGTGCCAGCAGTCCCCGGCCGGGGGGAGACTATGGCTACACCTTC. Its translation is CASSPRPGGDYGYTF.

This CDR3 reads CASSPTGADTQYF. CDR3 nucleotides: TGCGCCAGCAGCCCTACAGGGGCGGATACGCAGTATTTT. The genes are TRBV4-3 and TRBJ2-3, with 7 bases aligning to TRBD1. This CDR3 comprises 13 residues. The germline CDR1 and CDR2 sequences are LGHNA and YSLEER. With V trimmed by 4 bases and J by 6 bases, 4 bases remained unmatched.

This sequence joins TRBV28 and TRBJ1-2, with a weak D call TRBD1 (5 bases). CDR3 length equals 14 residues. V lost 1 base, J lost 5 bases, and 11 bases lay in between. Germline V gene data show CDR1 as MDHEN and CDR2 as SYDVKM. The CDR3 spells CASSLFGTDYGYTF. The CDR3 bases are TGTGCCAGCAGTTTATTTGGGACTGATTATGGCTACACCTTC.

The rearrangement uses TRBV5-4 and TRBJ2-1; the match to TRBD2 covers 12 bases. Trimming took 0 bases from V and 0 from J; bases not matched to a gene: 4. This CDR3 region has 18 residues. Germline V gene lookup returns CDR1 SGHNT and CDR2 YYREEE (reference sequence). In DNA, the CDR3 is TGTGCCAGCAGCTTGGCCGCGACTAGCGGGAGCTCCTACAATGAGCAGTTCTTC. The encoded protein is CASSLAATSGSSYNEQFF.

The table lists this clone with a count of one. The gene calls are TRBV19 and TRBJ2-5, with TRBD2 matching over 12 bases. The V gene end was trimmed by 6 bases and the J gene end by 5 bases; junction bases not matched to a gene: 13. This CDR3 is built from 17 residues. Germline V gene lookup returns CDR1 LNHDA and CDR2 SQIVND (reference sequence). CDR3 sequence: CASSISSSGRARETQYF. For the CDR3, the DNA is TGTGCCAGTAGCATCTCGTCTAGCGGGAGGGCCCGGGAGACCCAGTACTTC. Drawing the rest from reference TRBV19 and TRBJ2-5, the complete variable domain is DGGITQSPKYLFRKEGQNVTLSCEQNLNHDAMYWYRQDPGQGLRLIYYSQIVNDFQKGDIAEGYSVSREKKESFPLTVTSAQKNPTAFYLCASSISSSGRARETQYFGPGTRLLVL.

The CDR3 nucleotides are TGTGCCAGTAGTGCCGGGACCCAGGGGTATGGCTACACCTTC. It translates to CASSAGTQGYGYTF. The rearrangement links TRBV19 to TRBJ1-2; D perhaps matches TRBD1 (6 bases). The V end lost 5 bases, the J end lost 5 bases, and 15 bases lay between the germline ends. CDR3 length equals 14 residues. Germline loops: CDR1 LNHDA, CDR2 SQIVND (reference sequence).

The chain employs TRBV6-1 and TRBJ2-7, with 13 bases aligning to TRBD2. The CDR3 is 14 residues long. V shed 6 bases and J 7 bases; nucleotides not matched to a gene: 6. Germline V gene sequence: CDR1 MNHNS, CDR2 SASEGT. CDR3 nucleotides: TGTGCCAGCAGCCCACTAGCGGGGGGGCGAGAGCAGTACTTC. Residues: CASSPLAGGREQYF.

The rearrangement links TRBV5-8 to TRBJ2-7; a weak D match, TRBD1 (5 bases). The V gene lost 0 bases and the J gene lost 7 bases, with 11 bases spanning the gap. CDR1 is SGHTS, CDR2 YDEGEE, per germline. This CDR3 region has 13 residues. DNA for the CDR3: TGTGCCAGCAGCTTGGGGCGATCAGGGGAGCAGTACTTC. Translated, it gives CASSLGRSGEQYF. The full variable domain, with the rest looked up from reference TRBV5-8 and TRBJ2-7, is EAGVTQSPTHLIKTRGQQATLRCSPISGHTSVYWYQQALGLGLQFLLWYDEGEERNRGNFPPRFSGRQFPNYSSELNVNALELEDSALYLCASSLGRSGEQYFGPGTRLTVT.